The 20 T cell receptor beta chains below all came from one sample that was sequenced in a study of shared clonotypes between healthy human individuals. TCRdb keeps only in-frame clones here, not all; method: immunoSEQ multiplex PCR. This table holds 850,000 to 1,200,000 clones, under 80% found once. The sample was memory CD4+ T cells sorted from blood. Subset reported: CD45RA-negative fraction. These receptors were obtained from a man between 18 and 29 years old in good health.

V is TRBV30 and J is TRBJ2-7; 11 positions match TRBD1. Germline V lookup: CDR1 GTSNPN, CDR2 SVGIG (reference sequence). The CDR3 spans 15 residues. V lost 5 bases and J lost 4; bases outside the gene matches: 10. The CDR3 here is CAWLGGTGGFYEQYF. The DNA of the CDR3 is TGTGCCTGGCTAGGCGGGACAGGGGGATTTTACGAGCAGTACTTC. The variable domain in full, with the rest retrieved from reference TRBV30 and TRBJ2-7, is SQTIHQWPATLVQPVGSPLSLECTVEGTSNPNLYWYRQAAGRGLQLLFYSVGIGQISSEVPQNLSASRPQDRQFILSSKKLLLSDSGFYLCAWLGGTGGFYEQYFGPGTRLTVT.

The table lists this clone with a few counts. J is TRBJ1-5 and V is TRBV27; possible D gene TRBD1, 5 bases. Trimming removed 2 bases at V and 6 bases at J, with 11 bases between. This CDR3 region has 14 residues. CDR1 and CDR2 (germline): MNHEY, SMNVEV (reference sequence). The DNA of the CDR3 is TGTGCCAGCAGTTTAACTCAGGGTAGTCAGCCCCAGCATTTT. Residues: CASSLTQGSQPQHF.

DNA of the CDR3: TGTGCCTGGAATCAAGGGAACCCTATAAATGAGCAGTTCTTC. Translated, it gives CAWNQGNPINEQFF. The chain combines TRBV30 with TRBJ2-1; D gene unclear. Trimming took off 4 bases at V and 7 bases at J, with 17 bases between the two ends. The CDR3 loop spans 14 amino acids. CDR1 and CDR2 from the germline V gene are GTSNPN and SVGIG (reference sequence).

This clone was found once. The rearrangement links TRBV4-2 to TRBJ2-6; 7 bases map to TRBD1. The V segment lost 0 bases and the J segment 0 bases; nucleotides outside the gene matches: 5. The germline V gene has CDR1 LGHNA and CDR2 YNFKEQ. This CDR3 is 18 amino acids long. CDR3 coding DNA: TGTGCCAGCAGCCAAGATTGGACAGGAGGCTCTGGGGCCAACGTCCTGACTTTC. Amino acid sequence: CASSQDWTGGSGANVLTF.

The chain employs TRBV7-2 and TRBJ1-1; perhaps TRBD1 as D (6 bases). From germline, CDR1 is SGHTA and CDR2 FQGNSA. The CDR3 is 15 residues long. The germline V and J ends were trimmed by 2 bases and 0 bases, with 10 bases remaining between them. In DNA, the CDR3 is TGTGCCAGCAGCTTACAGGGGTTTATGAACACTGAAGCTTTCTTT. Protein sequence: CASSLQGFMNTEAFF.

The CDR3 DNA reads as TGTGCCAGCAGAAAGCACAGGCTTATTAACTATGGCTACACCTTC. It yields the protein CASRKHRLINYGYTF. The V gene is TRBV28, the J gene TRBJ1-2; the D gene is possibly TRBD1 (5 bases). V lost 6 bases to trimming and J lost 1 base, with 15 bases between them. The length of the CDR3 is 15 residues. CDR1 and CDR2 from the germline V gene are MDHEN and SYDVKM.

The chain links TRBV12-5 to TRBJ2-3; 11 bases fit TRBD2. This CDR3 comprises 18 residues. CDR1 LGHNT and CDR2 FRNRAP come from the germline V gene. The V gene end was trimmed by 10 bases and the J gene end by 5 bases; junction bases not matched to a gene: 20. The CDR3, as DNA: TGTGCTACGAGAGCCGGGACAGATAGCGGGAGGGGAAAAGATACGCAGTATTTT. Protein: CATRAGTDSGRGKDTQYF.

This clone has just one count. V gene TRBV6-1 combines with J gene TRBJ1-2; D call uncertain. CDR1 and CDR2 from the germline V gene are MNHNS and SASEGT. The CDR3 length is 14 residues. V was shortened by 5 bases and J by 4 bases, with 14 bases between the two germline ends. The CDR3 sequence is CASSPERAVYGYTF. CDR3 nucleotides: TGTGCCAGCAGTCCTGAGAGGGCGGTCTATGGCTACACCTTC.

The rearrangement joins TRBV5-1 to TRBJ1-1; D is unclear. Germline CDR1 SGHRS, CDR2 YFSETQ. Trimming took 4 bases from V and 0 from J, leaving 10 bases between them. There are 14 residues in the CDR3. CDR3 nucleotides: TGCGCCAGCAGCGAAAATCTTATGAACACTGAAGCTTTCTTT. Protein sequence: CASSENLMNTEAFF.

This chain connects TRBV10-1 to TRBJ2-2, with D possibly being TRBD1 (5 bases). Germline CDR1 and CDR2: WNHNN and SYGVQD (reference sequence). The V end was cut by 0 bases, the J end by 6 bases, with 14 bases between. This CDR3 is 16 amino acids long. The CDR3 region has the DNA TGCGCCAGCAGTGAGTCGGGGCAGGGCAGGGCCGGGGAGCTGTTTTTT. Amino acids: CASSESGQGRAGELFF.

This rearrangement joins TRBV5-1 to TRBJ1-2; weak D call: TRBD1 (6 bases). Germline values: CDR1 SGHRS, CDR2 YFSETQ. This CDR3 contains 12 residues. Trimming took 3 bases from V and 7 from J, leaving 10 bases between them. This CDR3 is CASSSEGGGYTF. CDR3 nucleotides: TGCGCCAGCAGCTCCGAGGGGGGTGGCTACACCTTC.

V and J are TRBV6-1 and TRBJ1-2, with TRBD1 as a possible D gene (5 bases). The CDR3 is made up of 15 amino acids. V dropped 0 bases and J dropped 4 bases, with 12 bases sitting between them. Germline values: CDR1 MNHNS, CDR2 SASEGT. CDR3 coding DNA: TGTGCCAGCAGTGAAGCGTACAGGAGACCCTATGGCTACACCTTC. Its translation: CASSEAYRRPYGYTF.

Turning to this clone: A far larger clone is one base from this, pointing to a likely read error. This specimen includes other DNA sequences encoding the same CDR3. The CDR3 protein is CASSESSYEQYF. The CDR3 DNA reads TGTGCCAGCAGCGAATCCAGTTACGAGCAGTACTTC. V gene TRBV25-1 combines with J gene TRBJ2-7, with unresolved D. The CDR3 is 12 amino acids. Germline CDR1 reads MGHDK; CDR2 reads SYGVNS.

The chain combines TRBV5-1 with TRBJ2-3; 7 bases are shared with TRBD2. CDR1 is SGHRS and CDR2 is YFSETQ in the germline V gene. The CDR3 totals 15 residues. The V and J ends lost 4 bases and 2 bases, in that order; junction bases with no gene match: 7. CDR3 region: CASSPGGGTTDTQYF. In DNA form, the CDR3 reads TGCGCCAGCAGCCCGGGCGGGGGAACCACAGATACGCAGTATTTT.

J is TRBJ2-5 and V is TRBV5-1, with a tentative D call TRBD2 (7 bases). Germline V gives CDR1 SGHRS, CDR2 YFSETQ. The CDR3 totals 15 residues. Trimming left V 0 bases short and J 5 bases short, with 14 bases between. CDR3 in amino acids: CASSLAGGPGETQYF. CDR3 sequence (DNA): TGCGCCAGCAGCTTGGCCGGGGGGCCAGGGGAGACCCAGTACTTC.

V gene TRBV19 combines with J gene TRBJ1-3, with 7 bases lining up with TRBD1. The CDR3 length is 16 residues. Germline trimming cut 9 bases from V and 0 bases from J; bases unmatched to any gene: 11. In germline, CDR1 is LNHDA, CDR2 SQIVND (reference sequence). CDR3 sequence reads: CASRLGQKSSGNTIYF. CDR3 DNA: TGTGCCAGCAGGCTGGGACAGAAGAGCTCTGGAAACACCATATATTTT.

This rearrangement joins TRBV5-1 to TRBJ2-4; D is undetermined. The V and J ends lost 0 bases and 0 bases respectively, with 4 bases between them. CDR1 SGHRS and CDR2 YFSETQ come from the germline V gene. CDR3 length: 14 amino acids. The CDR3 spells CASSLEVAKNIQYF. For the CDR3, the DNA is TGCGCCAGCAGCTTGGAGGTAGCCAAAAACATTCAGTACTTC.

In its sample, this clone was seen once. The rearrangement links TRBV28 to TRBJ1-4, with D hard to call. Per germline, CDR1 MDHEN and CDR2 SYDVKM. The V and J ends lost 7 bases and 7 bases respectively, with 16 bases between them. The CDR3 loop spans 14 amino acids. CDR3 in DNA: TGTGCCAGCAAAATAGGCGGTGGTGGTGAAAAACTGTTTTTT. It encodes CASKIGGGGEKLFF.

This clone has only one observation. The chain joins TRBV7-2 to TRBJ2-5, with D perhaps TRBD2 (6 bases). The V gene's germline CDR1 is SGHTA and CDR2 FQGNSA. V shed 5 bases and J shed 3 bases, with 19 bases lying between them. CDR3 size: 16 residues. The CDR3 DNA follows: TGTGCCAGCAGCACAAGGGCACACGGGGGAGAAGAGACCCAGTACTTC. Amino acid sequence: CASSTRAHGGEETQYF.

The chain links TRBV14 to TRBJ1-6; no clear D. V was cut by 4 bases and J by 9 bases, with 19 bases left in between. Germline V gene lookup returns CDR1 SGHDN and CDR2 FVKESK. The CDR3 loop spans 16 amino acids. The CDR3: CASSPLDGLWGSPLHF. DNA for the CDR3: TGTGCCAGCAGCCCTCTAGACGGCCTATGGGGTTCACCCCTCCACTTT.